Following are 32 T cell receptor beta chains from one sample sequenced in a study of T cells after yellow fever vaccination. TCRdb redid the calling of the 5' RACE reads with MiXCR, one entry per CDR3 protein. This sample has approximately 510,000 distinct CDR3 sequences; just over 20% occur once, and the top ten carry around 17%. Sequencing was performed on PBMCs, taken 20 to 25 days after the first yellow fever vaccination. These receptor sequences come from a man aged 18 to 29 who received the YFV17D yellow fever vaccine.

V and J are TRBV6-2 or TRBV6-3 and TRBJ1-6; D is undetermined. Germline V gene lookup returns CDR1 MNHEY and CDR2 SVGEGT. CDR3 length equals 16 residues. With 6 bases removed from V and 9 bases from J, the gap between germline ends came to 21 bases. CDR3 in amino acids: CASRSSGVMVRSPLHF. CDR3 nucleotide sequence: TGTGCCAGCAGATCCAGTGGGGTGATGGTCCGTTCACCCCTCCACTTT.

The CDR3 protein is CASGWVTDGQPQHF. In DNA, the CDR3 is TGTGCCAGCGGGTGGGTGACAGACGGTCAGCCCCAGCATTTT. V and J are TRBV19 and TRBJ1-5; D is perhaps TRBD1 (5 bases). CDR3 length: 14 residues. The V gene lost 9 bases and the J gene lost 6 bases, with 18 bases spanning the gap. Germline V gene data show CDR1 as LNHDA and CDR2 as SQIVND (reference sequence).

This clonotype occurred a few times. CDR3 sequence (DNA): TGTGCCAGCAGCCAAGCTGCCAAAATACGCTACGAGCAGTACTTC. This gives the protein CASSQAAKIRYEQYF. The chain employs TRBV3-1 and TRBJ2-7, with D hard to call. The CDR3 contains 15 residues. V dropped 1 base and J dropped 3 bases, with 13 bases sitting between them. The V gene's germline CDR1 is LGHDT and CDR2 YNNKEL (reference sequence).

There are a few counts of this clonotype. CDR3 nucleotides: TGTGCCAGCAGCTTGGACAGGGCCAACAATCAGCCCCAGCATTTT. This gives the protein CASSLDRANNQPQHF. The chain uses TRBV5-5 and TRBJ1-5; TRBD1 is a possible D gene (6 bases). Germline V gene data show CDR1 as SGHKS and CDR2 as YYEKEE (reference sequence). The CDR3 consists of 15 residues. V gave up 0 bases and J gave up 3 bases, with 10 bases separating them.

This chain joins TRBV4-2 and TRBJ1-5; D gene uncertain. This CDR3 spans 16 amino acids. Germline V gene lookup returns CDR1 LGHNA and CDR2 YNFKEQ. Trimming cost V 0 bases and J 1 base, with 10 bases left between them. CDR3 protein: CASSQETGGSNQPQHF. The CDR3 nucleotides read TGTGCCAGCAGCCAAGAGACGGGAGGGAGCAATCAGCCCCAGCATTTT.

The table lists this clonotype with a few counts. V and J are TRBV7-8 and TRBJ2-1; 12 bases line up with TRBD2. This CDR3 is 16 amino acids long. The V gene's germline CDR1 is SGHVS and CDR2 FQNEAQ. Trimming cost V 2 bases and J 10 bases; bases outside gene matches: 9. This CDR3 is CASSLNPGLAGREQFF. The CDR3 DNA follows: TGTGCCAGCAGCTTAAACCCCGGACTAGCGGGGAGGGAGCAGTTCTTC.

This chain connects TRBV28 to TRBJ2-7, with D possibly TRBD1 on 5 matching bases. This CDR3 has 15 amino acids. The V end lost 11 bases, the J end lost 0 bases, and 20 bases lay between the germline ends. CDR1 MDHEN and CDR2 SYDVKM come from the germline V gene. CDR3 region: CASTSAGRNSYEQYV. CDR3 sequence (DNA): TGTGCCTCGACATCAGCAGGGCGTAACTCCTACGAGCAGTACGTC.

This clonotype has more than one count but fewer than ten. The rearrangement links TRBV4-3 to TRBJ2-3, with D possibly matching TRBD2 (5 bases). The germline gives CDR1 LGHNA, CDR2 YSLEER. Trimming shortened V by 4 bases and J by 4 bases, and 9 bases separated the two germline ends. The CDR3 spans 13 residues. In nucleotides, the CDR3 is TGCGCCAGCAGCCCGGGGAAACCAGATACGCAGTATTTT. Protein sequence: CASSPGKPDTQYF.

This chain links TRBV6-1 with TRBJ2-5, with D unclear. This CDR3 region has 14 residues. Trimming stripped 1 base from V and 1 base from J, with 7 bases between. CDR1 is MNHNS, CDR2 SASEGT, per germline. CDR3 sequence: CASSEVFGQETQYF. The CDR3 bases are TGTGCCAGCAGTGAAGTCTTCGGCCAAGAGACCCAGTACTTC.

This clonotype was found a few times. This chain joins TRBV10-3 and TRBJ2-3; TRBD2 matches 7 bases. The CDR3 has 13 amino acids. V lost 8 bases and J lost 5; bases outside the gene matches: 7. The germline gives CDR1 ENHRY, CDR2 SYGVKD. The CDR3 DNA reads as TGTGCCATCCTGGGGGGGTTCGGAGATACGCAGTATTTT. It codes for CAILGGFGDTQYF.

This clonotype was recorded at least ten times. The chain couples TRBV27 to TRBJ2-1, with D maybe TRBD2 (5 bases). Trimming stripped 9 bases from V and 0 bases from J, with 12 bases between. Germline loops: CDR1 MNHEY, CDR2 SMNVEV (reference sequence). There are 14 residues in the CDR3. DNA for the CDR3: TGTGCCAGTTACGGACTCCACTCCTACAATGAGCAGTTCTTC. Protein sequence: CASYGLHSYNEQFF.

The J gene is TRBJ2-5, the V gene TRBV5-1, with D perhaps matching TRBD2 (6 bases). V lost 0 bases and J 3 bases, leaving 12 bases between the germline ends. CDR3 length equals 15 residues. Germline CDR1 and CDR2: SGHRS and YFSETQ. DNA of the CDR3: TGCGCCAGCAGCTTGGTGGCGGGGTACGAAGAGACCCAGTACTTC. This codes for CASSLVAGYEETQYF.

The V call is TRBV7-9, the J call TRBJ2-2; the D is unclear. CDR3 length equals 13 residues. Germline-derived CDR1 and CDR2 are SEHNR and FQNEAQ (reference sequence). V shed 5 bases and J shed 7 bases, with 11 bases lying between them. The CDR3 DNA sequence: TGTGCCAGCAGCCACTCGTCCAGCGGGGAGCTGTTTTTT. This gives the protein CASSHSSSGELFF.

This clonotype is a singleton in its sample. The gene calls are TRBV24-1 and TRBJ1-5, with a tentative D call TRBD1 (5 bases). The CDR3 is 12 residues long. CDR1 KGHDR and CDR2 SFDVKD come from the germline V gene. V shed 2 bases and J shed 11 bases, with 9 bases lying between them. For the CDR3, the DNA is TGTGCCACCAGTGATTCGGGAGGGGCCCAGCATTTT. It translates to CATSDSGGAQHF.

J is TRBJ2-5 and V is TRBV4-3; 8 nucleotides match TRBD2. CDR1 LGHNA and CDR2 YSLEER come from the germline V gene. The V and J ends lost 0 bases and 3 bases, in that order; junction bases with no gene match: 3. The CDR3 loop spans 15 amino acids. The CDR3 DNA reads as TGCGCCAGCAGCCAAGAAGCACTAGCGGAAGAGACCCAGTACTTC. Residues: CASSQEALAEETQYF.

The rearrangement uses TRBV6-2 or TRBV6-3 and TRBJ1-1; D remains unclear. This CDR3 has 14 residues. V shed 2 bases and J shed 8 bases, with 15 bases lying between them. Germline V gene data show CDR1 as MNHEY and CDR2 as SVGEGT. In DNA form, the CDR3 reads TGTGCCAGCAGTTACAGTGGGCGAATCGGGGAAGCTTTCTTT. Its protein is CASSYSGRIGEAFF.

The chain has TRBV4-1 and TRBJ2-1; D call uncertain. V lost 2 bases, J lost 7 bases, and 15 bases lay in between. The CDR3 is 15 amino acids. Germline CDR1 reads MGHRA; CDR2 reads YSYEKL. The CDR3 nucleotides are TGCGCCAGCAGCCAAAGCATAAACACCTGGAATGAGCAGTTCTTC. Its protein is CASSQSINTWNEQFF.

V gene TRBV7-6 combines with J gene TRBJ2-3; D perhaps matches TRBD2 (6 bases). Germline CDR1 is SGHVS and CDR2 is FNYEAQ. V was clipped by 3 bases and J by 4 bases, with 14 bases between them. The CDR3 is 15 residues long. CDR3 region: CASSFDDAGSDTQYF. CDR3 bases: TGTGCCAGCAGCTTTGACGATGCGGGATCAGATACGCAGTATTTT.

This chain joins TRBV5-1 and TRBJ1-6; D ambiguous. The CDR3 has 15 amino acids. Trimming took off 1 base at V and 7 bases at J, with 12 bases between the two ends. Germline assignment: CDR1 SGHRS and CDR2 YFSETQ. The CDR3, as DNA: TGCGCCAGCAGCTTGACCGGGATGCGCAATTCACCCCTCCACTTT. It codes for CASSLTGMRNSPLHF.

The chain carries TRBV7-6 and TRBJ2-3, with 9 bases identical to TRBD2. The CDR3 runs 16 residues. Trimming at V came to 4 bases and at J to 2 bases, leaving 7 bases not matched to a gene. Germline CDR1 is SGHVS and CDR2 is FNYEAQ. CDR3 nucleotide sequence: TGTGCCAGCAGCTCCTCTAGCGGGGCCCTCACAGATACGCAGTATTTT. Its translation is CASSSSSGALTDTQYF.

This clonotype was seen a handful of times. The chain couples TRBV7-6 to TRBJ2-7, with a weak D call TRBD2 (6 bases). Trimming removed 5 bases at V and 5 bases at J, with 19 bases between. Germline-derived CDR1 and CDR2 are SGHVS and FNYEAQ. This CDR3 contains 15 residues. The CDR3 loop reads CASSPTGLVSDEQYF. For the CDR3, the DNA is TGTGCCAGCAGCCCAACGGGACTCGTGTCAGACGAGCAGTACTTC. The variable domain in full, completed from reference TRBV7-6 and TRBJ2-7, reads GAGVSQSPRYKVTKRGQDVALRCDPISGHVSLYWYRQALGQGPEFLTYFNYEAQQDKSGLPNDRFSAERPEGSISTLTIQRTEQRDSAMYRCASSPTGLVSDEQYFGPGTRLTVT.

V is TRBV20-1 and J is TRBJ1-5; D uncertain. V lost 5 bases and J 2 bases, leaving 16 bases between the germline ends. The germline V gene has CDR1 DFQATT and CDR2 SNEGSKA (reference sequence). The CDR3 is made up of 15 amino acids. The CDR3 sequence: CSAYFTGGGNQPQHF. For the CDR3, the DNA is TGCAGTGCTTACTTCACCGGCGGGGGCAATCAGCCCCAGCATTTT.

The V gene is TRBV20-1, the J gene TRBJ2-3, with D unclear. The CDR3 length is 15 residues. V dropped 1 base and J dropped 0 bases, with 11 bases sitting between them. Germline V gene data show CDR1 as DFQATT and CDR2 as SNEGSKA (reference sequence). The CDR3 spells CSARGVKTSTDTQYF. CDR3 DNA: TGCAGTGCTAGAGGGGTTAAGACTAGCACAGATACGCAGTATTTT.

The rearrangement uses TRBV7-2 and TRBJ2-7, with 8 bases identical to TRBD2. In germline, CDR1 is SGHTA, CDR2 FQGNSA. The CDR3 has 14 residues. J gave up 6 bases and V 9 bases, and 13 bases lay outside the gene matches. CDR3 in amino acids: CARARGGTEIEQYV. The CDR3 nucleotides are TGTGCCAGAGCCCGGGGGGGGACCGAGATCGAGCAGTACGTC.

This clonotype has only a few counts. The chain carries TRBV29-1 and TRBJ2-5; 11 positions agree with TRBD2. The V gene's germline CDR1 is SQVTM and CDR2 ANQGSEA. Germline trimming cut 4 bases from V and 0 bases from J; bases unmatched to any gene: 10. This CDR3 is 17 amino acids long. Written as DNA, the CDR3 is TGCAGCGTTGGTAGCGGGGGGGCCGGCCCGAACCAAGAGACCCAGTACTTC. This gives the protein CSVGSGGAGPNQETQYF.

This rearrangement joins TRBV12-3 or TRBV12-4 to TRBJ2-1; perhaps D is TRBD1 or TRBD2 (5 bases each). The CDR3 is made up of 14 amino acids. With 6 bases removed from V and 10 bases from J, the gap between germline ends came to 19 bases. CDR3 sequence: CASSRDGFIREQFF. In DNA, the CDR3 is TGTGCCAGCAGCCGGGACGGTTTTATTAGGGAGCAGTTCTTC.

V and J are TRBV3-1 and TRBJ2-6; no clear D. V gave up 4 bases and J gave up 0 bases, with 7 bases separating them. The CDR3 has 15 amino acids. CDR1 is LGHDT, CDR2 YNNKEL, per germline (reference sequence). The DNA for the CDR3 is TGTGCCAGCAGCCCTTCCCACTCTGGGGCCAACGTCCTGACTTTC. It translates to CASSPSHSGANVLTF. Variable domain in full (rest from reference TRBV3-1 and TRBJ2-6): DTAVSQTPKYLVTQMGNDKSIKCEQNLGHDTMYWYKQDSKKFLKIMFSYNNKELIINETVPNRFSPKSPDKAHLNLHINSLELGDSAVYFCASSPSHSGANVLTFGAGSRLTVL.

The CDR3 coding sequence is TGTGCCAGCAGCCGGGACAGGGGGCCCGAGCAGTACGTC. Residues: CASSRDRGPEQYV. The gene calls are TRBV7-9 and TRBJ2-7; 12 bases are a match to TRBD1. Germline V gene sequence: CDR1 SEHNR, CDR2 FQNEAQ (reference sequence). V trimming: 5 bases; J trimming: 6 bases; junction bases outside the gene matches: 2. The CDR3 extends over 13 amino acids.

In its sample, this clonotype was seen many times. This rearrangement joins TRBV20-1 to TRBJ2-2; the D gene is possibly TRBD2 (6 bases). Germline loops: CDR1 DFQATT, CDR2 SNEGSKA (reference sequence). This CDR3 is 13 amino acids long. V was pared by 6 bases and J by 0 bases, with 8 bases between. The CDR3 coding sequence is TGCAGTGCAGGGGACTCGAACACCGGGGAGCTGTTTTTT. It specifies CSAGDSNTGELFF.

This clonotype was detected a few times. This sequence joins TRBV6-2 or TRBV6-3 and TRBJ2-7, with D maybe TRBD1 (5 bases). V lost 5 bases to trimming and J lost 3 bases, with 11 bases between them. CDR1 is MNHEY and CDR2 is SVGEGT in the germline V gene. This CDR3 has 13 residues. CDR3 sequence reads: CASSPIQVYEQYF. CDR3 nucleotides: TGTGCCAGCAGTCCCATACAGGTCTACGAGCAGTACTTC.

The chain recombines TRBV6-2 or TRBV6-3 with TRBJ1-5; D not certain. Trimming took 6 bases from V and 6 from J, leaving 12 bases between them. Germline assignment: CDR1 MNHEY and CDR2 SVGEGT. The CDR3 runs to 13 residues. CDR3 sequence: CASRPTNGQPQHF. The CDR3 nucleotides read TGTGCCAGCAGACCCACTAACGGTCAGCCCCAGCATTTT.

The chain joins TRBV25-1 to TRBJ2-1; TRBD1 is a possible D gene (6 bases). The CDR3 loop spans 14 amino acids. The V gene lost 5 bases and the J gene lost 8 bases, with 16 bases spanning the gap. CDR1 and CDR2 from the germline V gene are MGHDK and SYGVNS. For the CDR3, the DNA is TGTGCCAGCAGTCAAACTACAGGGTTCGATGAGCAGTTCTTC. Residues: CASSQTTGFDEQFF.